This T cell receptor (beta chain) was documented in a study of vaccination and CD4 T cells after COVID-19. Study background: Sampling after COVID took place at a median of 101 days (range 35 to 161) following diagnosis. Cultures that served as controls received a CEFX pool, an HIV-1 Nef pool, or no peptide.

The treatment is: approximately 11-day PBMC culture with coronavirus spike peptide pools or control peptides (ViraFEST assay). The CDR3 sequence is 16 residues long. The V gene lost 1 base and the J gene lost 4 bases, with 14 bases spanning the gap. The germline CDR1 and CDR2 sequences are MGHDK and SYGVNS. Of note for this clonotype: What it recognizes is unknown.

The study sequenced cultured CD4+ T cell DNA using the Oncomine TCR Beta short-read assay. CD4+ T cells were cultured, and genomic DNA was extracted from them. Via MiXCR, TCRdb re-called the PCR reads, giving one row per CDR3 protein. This table has under 25,000 distinct CDR3 sequences, 35% to 55% appearing once. This receptor was taken from a human donor who had recovered from COVID-19. Material: CD4+ T cells from blood, cultured in vitro. The chain uses TRBV25-1 and TRBJ1-3; weak D call: TRBD1 (5 bases). Written as DNA, the CDR3 is TGTGCCAGCAGTGAATTAGGGGTGTTCTCAGGAAACACCATATATTTT. This sequence encodes CASSELGVFSGNTIYF.